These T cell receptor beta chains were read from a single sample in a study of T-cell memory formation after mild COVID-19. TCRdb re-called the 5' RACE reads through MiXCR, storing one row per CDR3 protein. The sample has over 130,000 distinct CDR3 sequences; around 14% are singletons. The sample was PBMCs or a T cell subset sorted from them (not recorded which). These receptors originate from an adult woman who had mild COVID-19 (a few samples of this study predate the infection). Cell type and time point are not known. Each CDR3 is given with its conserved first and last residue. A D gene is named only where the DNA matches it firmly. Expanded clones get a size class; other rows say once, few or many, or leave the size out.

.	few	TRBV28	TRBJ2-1	CASSASPWDEQFF	TGTGCCAGCAGTGCGTCACCCTGGGATGAGCAGTTCTTC
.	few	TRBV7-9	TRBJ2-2	CASSFEASLNTGELFF	TGTGCCAGCAGCTTCGAGGCCTCTCTGAACACCGGGGAGCTGTTTTTT
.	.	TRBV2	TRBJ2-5	CASTPSGAQQETQYF	TGTGCCAGCACCCCCTCAGGGGCCCAACAAGAGACCCAGTACTTC
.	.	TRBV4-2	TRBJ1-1	CASSQDGQYTEAFF	TGTGCCAGCAGCCAAGATGGACAGTACACTGAAGCTTTCTTT
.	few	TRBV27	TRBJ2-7	CASSLSEGFHEQYF	TGTGCCAGCAGTTTATCGGAGGGGTTTCACGAGCAGTACTTC
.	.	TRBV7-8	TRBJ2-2	CASSFGPGTGELFF	TGTGCCAGCAGCTTTGGCCCGGGGACCGGGGAGCTGTTTTTT
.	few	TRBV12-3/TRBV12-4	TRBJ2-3	CASSLGRERFTDTQYF	TGTGCCAGCAGTTTAGGTCGGGAGCGTTTCACAGATACGCAGTATTTT
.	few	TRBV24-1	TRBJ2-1	CATSDLPGTHSYNEQFF	TGTGCCACCAGTGATTTGCCTGGGACTCACTCCTACAATGAGCAGTTCTTC
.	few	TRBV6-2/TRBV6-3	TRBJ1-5	CASRPFVNQPQHF	TGTGCCAGCAGGCCTTTCGTGAATCAGCCCCAGCATTTT
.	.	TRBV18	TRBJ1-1	CASSPQEATEAFF	TGTGCCAGCTCACCCCAGGAGGCGACTGAAGCTTTCTTT
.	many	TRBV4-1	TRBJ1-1	CASSVPGTNTEAFF	TGCGCCAGCAGCGTACCCGGGACGAACACTGAAGCTTTCTTT
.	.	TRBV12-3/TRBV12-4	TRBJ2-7	CASRTTETYEQYF	TGTGCCAGCAGGACTACTGAGACCTACGAGCAGTACTTC
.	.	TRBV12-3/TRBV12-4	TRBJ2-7	CASSLAVYEQYF	TGTGCCAGCAGTTTAGCTGTGTACGAGCAGTACTTC
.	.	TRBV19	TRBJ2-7	CASSIARGSSYEQYF	TGTGCCAGTAGTATCGCCCGGGGGAGCTCCTACGAGCAGTACTTC
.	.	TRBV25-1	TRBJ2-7	CASSGRFSYEQYF	TGTGCCAGCAGTGGGAGATTCTCCTACGAGCAGTACTTC
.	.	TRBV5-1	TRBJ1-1	CASSPGRGPGSEAFF	TGCGCCAGCAGCCCGGGGAGAGGGCCCGGGTCTGAAGCTTTCTTT
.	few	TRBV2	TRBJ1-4	CASSVPDVDFNEKLFF	TGTGCCAGCAGTGTGCCCGACGTAGACTTTAATGAAAAACTGTTTTTT
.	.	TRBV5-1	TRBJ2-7	CASSLQEFSDEQYF	TGCGCCAGCAGCTTACAGGAATTTTCCGACGAGCAGTACTTC
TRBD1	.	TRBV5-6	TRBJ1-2	CASSPGTVGWNGYTF	TGTGCCAGCAGCCCTGGGACAGTGGGGTGGAATGGCTACACCTTC
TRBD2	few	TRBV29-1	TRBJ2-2	CSVVAGGRHGELFF	TGCAGCGTTGTGGCGGGAGGACGGCACGGGGAGCTGTTTTTT
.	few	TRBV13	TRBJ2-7	CASSSSGELEEQYF	TGTGCCAGCAGCTCCTCGGGAGAGCTAGAGGAGCAGTACTTC
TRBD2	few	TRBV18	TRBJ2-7	CASSRGTSGYEQYF	TGTGCCAGCTCACGCGGGACTAGTGGGTACGAGCAGTACTTC
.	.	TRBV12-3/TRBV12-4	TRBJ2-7	CASSGGGRPKEQYF	TGTGCCAGCAGTGGCGGGGGCAGGCCCAAAGAGCAGTACTTC
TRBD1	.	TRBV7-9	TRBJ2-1	CASSKTGSDNEQFF	TGTGCCAGCAGCAAGACAGGGAGCGACAATGAGCAGTTCTTC
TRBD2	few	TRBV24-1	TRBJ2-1	CATSDLGLAGAVRIDEQFF	TGTGCCACCAGTGATCTCGGACTAGCGGGAGCAGTTCGTATAGATGAGCAGTTCTTC
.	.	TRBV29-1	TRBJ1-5	CSGWDGNNQPQHF	TGCAGCGGCTGGGACGGAAATAATCAGCCCCAGCATTTT
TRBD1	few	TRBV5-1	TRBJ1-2	CASSVDRGAVDLLSDGYTF	TGCGCCAGCAGCGTGGACAGGGGGGCCGTAGACCTTCTATCGGATGGCTACACCTTC
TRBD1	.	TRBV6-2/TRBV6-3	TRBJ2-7	CASSHPGQYLPYEQYF	TGTGCCAGCAGTCACCCGGGACAGTATCTCCCCTACGAGCAGTACTTC
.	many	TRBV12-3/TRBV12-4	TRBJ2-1	CASSLVSASYNEQFF	TGTGCCAGCAGTTTAGTTTCAGCCTCCTACAATGAGCAGTTCTTC
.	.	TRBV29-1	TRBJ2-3	CSAKTRPGLASTDTQYF	TGCAGCGCCAAGACCCGCCCCGGCCTAGCGAGCACAGATACGCAGTATTTT
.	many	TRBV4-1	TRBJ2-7	CASSHINGPYEQYF	TGCGCCAGCAGCCATATCAACGGGCCCTACGAGCAGTACTTC
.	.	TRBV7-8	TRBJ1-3	CASSLHSGNTIYF	TGTGCCAGCAGCTTACACTCTGGAAACACCATATATTTT
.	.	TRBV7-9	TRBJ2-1	CASSPVLAHSYNEQFF	TGTGCCAGCAGCCCCGTACTAGCCCACTCCTACAATGAGCAGTTCTTC
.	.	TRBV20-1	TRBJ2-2	CSAPSHVTGELFF	TGCAGTGCCCCATCACATGTCACCGGGGAGCTGTTTTTT
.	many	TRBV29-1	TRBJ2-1	CSVVRQGGSYNEQFF	TGCAGCGTCGTGAGACAAGGAGGGTCCTACAATGAGCAGTTCTTC
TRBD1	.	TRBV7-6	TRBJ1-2	CASSTLGRGYGYTF	TGTGCCAGCAGCACCCTGGGCAGGGGGTATGGCTACACCTTC
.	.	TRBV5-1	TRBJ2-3	CASSLVFYTDTQYF	TGCGCCAGCAGCTTGGTATTCTACACAGATACGCAGTATTTT